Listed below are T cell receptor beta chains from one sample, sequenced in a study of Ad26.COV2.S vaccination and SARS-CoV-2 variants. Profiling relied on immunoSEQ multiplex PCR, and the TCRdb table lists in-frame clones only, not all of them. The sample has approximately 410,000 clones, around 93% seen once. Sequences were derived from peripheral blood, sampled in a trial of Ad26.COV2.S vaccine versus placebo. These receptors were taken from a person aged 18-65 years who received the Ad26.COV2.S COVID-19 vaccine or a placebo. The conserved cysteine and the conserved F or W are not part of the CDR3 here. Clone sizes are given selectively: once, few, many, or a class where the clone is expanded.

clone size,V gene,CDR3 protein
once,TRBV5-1,ASSPDPGPYEQY
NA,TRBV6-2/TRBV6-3,ASSYFTTSYEQY
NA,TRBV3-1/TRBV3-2,ASSQAPTGDSNQPQH
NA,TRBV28,ASRVISSGANVLT
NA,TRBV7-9,ASSLALGPSSTDTQY
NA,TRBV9,ASSSRGGGEFYEQY
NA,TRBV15,ATQGLAGLGTDTQY
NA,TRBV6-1,ASSEGVLNTGELF
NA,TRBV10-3,AIKGTETSTDTQY
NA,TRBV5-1,ASSLGSGGAYEQY
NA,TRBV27,ASSSRLAGEDTQY